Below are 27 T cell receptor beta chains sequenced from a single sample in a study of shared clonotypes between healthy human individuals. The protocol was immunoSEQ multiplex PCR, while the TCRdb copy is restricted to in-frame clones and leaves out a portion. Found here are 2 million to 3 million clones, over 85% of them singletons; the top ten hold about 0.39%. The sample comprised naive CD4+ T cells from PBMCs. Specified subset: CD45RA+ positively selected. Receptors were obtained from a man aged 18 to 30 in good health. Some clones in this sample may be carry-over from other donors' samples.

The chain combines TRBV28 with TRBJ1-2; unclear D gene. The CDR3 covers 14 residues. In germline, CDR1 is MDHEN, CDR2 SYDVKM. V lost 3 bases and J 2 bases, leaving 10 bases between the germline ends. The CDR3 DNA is TGTGCCAGCAGTTTTAGGTCGCAAAACTATGGCTACACCTTC. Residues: CASSFRSQNYGYTF.

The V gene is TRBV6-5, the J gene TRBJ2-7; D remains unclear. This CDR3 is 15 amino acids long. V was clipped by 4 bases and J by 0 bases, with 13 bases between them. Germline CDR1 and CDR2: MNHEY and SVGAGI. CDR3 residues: CASSSRRRSSYEQYF. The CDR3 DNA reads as TGTGCCAGCAGTTCCCGGCGGCGGAGCTCCTACGAGCAGTACTTC.

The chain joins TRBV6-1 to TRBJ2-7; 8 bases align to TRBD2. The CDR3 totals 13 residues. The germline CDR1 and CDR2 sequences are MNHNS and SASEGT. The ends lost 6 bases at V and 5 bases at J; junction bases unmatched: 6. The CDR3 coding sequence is TGTGCCAGCAGCCCGGGGGGGTCCCACGAGCAGTACTTC. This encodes CASSPGGSHEQYF.

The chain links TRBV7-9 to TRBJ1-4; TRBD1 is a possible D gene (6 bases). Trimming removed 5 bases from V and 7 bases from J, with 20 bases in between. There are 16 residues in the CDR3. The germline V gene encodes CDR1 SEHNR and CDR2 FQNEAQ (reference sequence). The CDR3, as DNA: TGTGCCAGCAGCCATCGGTCCGGGGGGGCAGGTGAAAAACTGTTTTTT. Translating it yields CASSHRSGGAGEKLFF.

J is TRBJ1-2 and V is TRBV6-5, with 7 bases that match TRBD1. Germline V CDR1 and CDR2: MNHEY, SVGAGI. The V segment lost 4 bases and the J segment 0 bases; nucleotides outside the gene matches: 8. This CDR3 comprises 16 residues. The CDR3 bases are TGTGCCAGCAGTTCTCGCTGGGACAGACCTAACTATGGCTACACCTTC. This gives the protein CASSSRWDRPNYGYTF.

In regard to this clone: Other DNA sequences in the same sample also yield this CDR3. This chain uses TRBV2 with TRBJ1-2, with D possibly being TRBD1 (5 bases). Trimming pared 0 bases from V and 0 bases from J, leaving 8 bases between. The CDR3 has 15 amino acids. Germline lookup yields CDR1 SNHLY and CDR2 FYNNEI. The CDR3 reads CASSEARGANYGYTF. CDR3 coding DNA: TGTGCCAGCAGTGAAGCGAGAGGGGCTAACTATGGCTACACCTTC.

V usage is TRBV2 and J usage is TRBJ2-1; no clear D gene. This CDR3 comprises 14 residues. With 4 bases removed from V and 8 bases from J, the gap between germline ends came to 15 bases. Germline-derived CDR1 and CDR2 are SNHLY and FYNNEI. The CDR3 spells CASSGVTRSDEQFF. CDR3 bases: TGTGCCAGCAGTGGGGTTACCAGGAGCGATGAGCAGTTCTTC.

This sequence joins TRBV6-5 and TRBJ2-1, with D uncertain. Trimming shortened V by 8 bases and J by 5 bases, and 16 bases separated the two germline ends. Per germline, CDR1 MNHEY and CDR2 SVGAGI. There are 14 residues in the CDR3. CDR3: CASRYERSNNEQFF. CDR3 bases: TGTGCCAGCCGCTACGAACGTTCCAACAATGAGCAGTTCTTC.

DNA of the CDR3: TGTGCCAGCAGCTCCTTCGGGGCCTCCTACAATGAGCAGTTCTTC. Its translation is CASSSFGASYNEQFF. V usage is TRBV7-8 and J usage is TRBJ2-1, with D perhaps TRBD1 or TRBD2 (5 bases each). V lost 4 bases and J lost 0, with 10 bases in between. Germline assignment: CDR1 SGHVS and CDR2 FQNEAQ. The CDR3 covers 15 residues.

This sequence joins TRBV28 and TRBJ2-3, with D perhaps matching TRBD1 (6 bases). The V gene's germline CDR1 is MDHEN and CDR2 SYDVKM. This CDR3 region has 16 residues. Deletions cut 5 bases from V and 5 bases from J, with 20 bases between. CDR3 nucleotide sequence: TGTGCCAGCAGTCTCTACCGTACAGGGTTGGGAGATACGCAGTATTTT. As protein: CASSLYRTGLGDTQYF.

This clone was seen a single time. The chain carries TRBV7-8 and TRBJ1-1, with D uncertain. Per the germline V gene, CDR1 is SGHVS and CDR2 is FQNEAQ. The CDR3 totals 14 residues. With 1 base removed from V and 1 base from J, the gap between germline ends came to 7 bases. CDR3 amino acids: CASSLGLPNTEAFF. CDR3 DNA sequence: TGTGCCAGCAGCTTAGGACTCCCGAACACTGAAGCTTTCTTT.

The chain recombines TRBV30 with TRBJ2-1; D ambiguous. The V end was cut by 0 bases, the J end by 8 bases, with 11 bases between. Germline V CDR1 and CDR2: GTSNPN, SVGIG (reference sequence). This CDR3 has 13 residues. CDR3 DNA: TGTGCCTGGAGTGTACGACGGTACGATGAGCAGTTCTTC. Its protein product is CAWSVRRYDEQFF.

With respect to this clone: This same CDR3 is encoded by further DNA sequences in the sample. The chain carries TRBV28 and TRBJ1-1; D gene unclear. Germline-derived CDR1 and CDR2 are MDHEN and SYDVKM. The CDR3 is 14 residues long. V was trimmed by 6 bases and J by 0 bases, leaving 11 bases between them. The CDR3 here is CASSPGVMNTEAFF. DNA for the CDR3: TGTGCCAGCAGCCCCGGGGTCATGAACACTGAAGCTTTCTTT.

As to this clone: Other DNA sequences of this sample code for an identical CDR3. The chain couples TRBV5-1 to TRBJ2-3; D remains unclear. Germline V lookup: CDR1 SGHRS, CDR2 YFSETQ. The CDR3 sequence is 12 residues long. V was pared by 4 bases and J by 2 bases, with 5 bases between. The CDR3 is CASSPNTDTQYF. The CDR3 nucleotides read TGCGCCAGCAGCCCCAACACAGATACGCAGTATTTT.

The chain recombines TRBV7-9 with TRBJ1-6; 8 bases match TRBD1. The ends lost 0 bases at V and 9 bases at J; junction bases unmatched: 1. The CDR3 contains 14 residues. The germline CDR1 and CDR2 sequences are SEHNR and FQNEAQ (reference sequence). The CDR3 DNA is TGTGCCAGCAGCTTAGCAGACAGGGGTTCACCCCTCCACTTT. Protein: CASSLADRGSPLHF.

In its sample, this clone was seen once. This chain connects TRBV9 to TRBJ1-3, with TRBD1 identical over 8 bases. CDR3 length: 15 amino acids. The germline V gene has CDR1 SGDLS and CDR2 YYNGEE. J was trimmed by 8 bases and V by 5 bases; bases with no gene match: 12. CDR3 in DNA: TGTGCCAGCAGTCCTGAGGACAGGGCGAGGTACACCATATATTTT. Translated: CASSPEDRARYTIYF.

The CDR3 DNA reads as TGTGCCAGCAGCTTGGGACACAGCCTCTACGAGCAGTACTTC. Its protein is CASSLGHSLYEQYF. The rearrangement joins TRBV7-2 to TRBJ2-7, with a weak D call TRBD1 (6 bases). This CDR3 comprises 14 residues. Trimming shortened V by 3 bases and J by 3 bases, and 12 bases separated the two germline ends. Germline V gene sequence: CDR1 SGHTA, CDR2 FQGNSA.

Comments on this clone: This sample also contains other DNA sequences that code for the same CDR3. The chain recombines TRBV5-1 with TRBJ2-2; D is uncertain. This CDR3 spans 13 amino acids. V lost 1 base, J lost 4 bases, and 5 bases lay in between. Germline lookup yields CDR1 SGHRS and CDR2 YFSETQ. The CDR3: CASSLLPTGELFF. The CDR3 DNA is TGCGCCAGCAGCTTGTTACCCACCGGGGAGCTGTTTTTT.

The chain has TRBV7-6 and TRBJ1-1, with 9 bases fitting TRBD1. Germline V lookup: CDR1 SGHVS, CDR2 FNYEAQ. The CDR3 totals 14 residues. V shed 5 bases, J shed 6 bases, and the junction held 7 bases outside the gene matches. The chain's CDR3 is CASSADRGLAEAFF. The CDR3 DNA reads TGTGCCAGCAGCGCGGACAGGGGTCTCGCTGAAGCTTTCTTT.

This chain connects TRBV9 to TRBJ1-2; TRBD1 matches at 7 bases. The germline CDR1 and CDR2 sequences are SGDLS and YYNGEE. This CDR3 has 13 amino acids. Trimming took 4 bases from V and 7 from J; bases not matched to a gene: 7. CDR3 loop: CASSPGQAGGYTF. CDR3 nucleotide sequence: TGTGCCAGCAGCCCTGGACAGGCCGGTGGCTACACCTTC.

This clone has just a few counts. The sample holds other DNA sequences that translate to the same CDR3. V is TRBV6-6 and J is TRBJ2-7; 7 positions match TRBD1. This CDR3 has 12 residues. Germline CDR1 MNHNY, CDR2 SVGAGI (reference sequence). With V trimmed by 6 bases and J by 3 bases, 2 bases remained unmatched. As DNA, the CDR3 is TGTGCCAGCAGCCGACAGGGCTACGAGCAGTACTTC. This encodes CASSRQGYEQYF.

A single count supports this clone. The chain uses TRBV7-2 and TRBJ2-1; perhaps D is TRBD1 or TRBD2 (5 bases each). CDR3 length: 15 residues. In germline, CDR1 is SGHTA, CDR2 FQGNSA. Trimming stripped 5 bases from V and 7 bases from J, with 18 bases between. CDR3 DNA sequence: TGTGCCAGCAGCCTCCGCATGGGGGACGGAAATGAGCAGTTCTTC. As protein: CASSLRMGDGNEQFF.

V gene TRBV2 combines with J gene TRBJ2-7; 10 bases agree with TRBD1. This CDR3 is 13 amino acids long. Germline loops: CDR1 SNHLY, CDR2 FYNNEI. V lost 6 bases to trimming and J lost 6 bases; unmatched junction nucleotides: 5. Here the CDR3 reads CASRGTGVFEQYF. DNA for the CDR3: TGTGCCAGCAGAGGGACAGGGGTATTCGAGCAGTACTTC.

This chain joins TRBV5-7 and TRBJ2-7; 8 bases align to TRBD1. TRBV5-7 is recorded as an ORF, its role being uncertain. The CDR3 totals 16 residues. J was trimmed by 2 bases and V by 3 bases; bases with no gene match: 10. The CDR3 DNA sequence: TGTGCCAGCAGCTCGTCCCCCGGGACAGGCACCTACGAGCAGTACTTC. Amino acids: CASSSSPGTGTYEQYF.

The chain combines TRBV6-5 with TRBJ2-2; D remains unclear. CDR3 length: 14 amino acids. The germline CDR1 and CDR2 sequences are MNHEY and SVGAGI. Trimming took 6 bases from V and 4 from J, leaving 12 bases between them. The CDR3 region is CASSSASSTGELFF. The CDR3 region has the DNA TGTGCCAGCAGCTCCGCCTCGAGCACCGGGGAGCTGTTTTTT.

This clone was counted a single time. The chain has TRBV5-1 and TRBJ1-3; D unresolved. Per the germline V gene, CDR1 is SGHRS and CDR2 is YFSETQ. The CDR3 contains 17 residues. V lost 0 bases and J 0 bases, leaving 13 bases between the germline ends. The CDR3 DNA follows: TGCGCCAGCAGCTTGGCCGGGAACCTATACTCTGGAAACACCATATATTTT. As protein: CASSLAGNLYSGNTIYF. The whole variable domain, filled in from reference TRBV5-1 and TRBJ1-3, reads KAGVTQTPRYLIKTRGQQVTLSCSPISGHRSVSWYQQTPGQGLQFLFEYFSETQRNKGNFPGRFSGRQFSNSRSEMNVSTLELGDSALYLCASSLAGNLYSGNTIYFGEGSWLTVV.

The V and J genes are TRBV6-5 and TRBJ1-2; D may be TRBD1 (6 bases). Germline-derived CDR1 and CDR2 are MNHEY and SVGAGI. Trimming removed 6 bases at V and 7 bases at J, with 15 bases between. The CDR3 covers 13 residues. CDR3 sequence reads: CASRATGPLGYTF. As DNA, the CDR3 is TGTGCCAGCAGGGCGACAGGCCCTCTTGGCTACACCTTC.